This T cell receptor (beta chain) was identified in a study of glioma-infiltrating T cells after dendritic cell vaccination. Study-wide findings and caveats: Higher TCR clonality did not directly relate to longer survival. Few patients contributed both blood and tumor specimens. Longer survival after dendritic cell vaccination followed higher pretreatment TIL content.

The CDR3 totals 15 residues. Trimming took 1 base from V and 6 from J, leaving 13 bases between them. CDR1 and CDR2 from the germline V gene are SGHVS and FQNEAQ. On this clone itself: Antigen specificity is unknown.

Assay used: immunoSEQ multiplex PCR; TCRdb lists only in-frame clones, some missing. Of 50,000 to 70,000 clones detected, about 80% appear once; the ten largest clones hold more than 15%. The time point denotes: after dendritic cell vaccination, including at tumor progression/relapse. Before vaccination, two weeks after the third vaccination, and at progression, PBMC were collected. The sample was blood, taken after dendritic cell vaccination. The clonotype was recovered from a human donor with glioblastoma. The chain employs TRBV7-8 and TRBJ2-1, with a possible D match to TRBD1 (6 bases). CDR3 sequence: CASSLVAGDPNEQFF. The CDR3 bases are TGTGCCAGCAGCTTAGTCGCAGGGGACCCCAATGAGCAGTTCTTC.